The rows below give T cell receptor beta chains drawn from one sample of a study of shared clonotypes between healthy human individuals. Repertoires were generated with immunoSEQ multiplex PCR, while TCRdb's copy carries only in-frame clones and drops some. The profile shows roughly 640,000 clones, over 65% of them singletons. The source material was memory CD4+ T cells sorted from blood. The receptor source for this set is a woman in her thirties in good health. Each CDR3 is given with its conserved first and last residue. The order of the fields is D gene, clone size, J gene, V gene, CDR3 DNA, CDR3 protein. D genes are given only for firm matches. Not all rows give a size; the values are once, few, many and, for expanded clones, a class.

NA | few | TRBJ1-1 | TRBV28 | TGTGCCACTACCAGGGGCTTCCTGACTGAAGCTTTCTTT | CATTRGFLTEAFF
TRBD1 | NA | TRBJ2-2 | TRBV19 | TGTGCCAGTACCTCGACAGGGGGCCCCCCGAACACCGGGGAGCTGTTTTTT | CASTSTGGPPNTGELFF
NA | NA | TRBJ2-2 | TRBV18 | TGTGCCAGCTCCTGGACAGAAGCGAACACCGGGGAGCTGTTTTTT | CASSWTEANTGELFF
NA | once | TRBJ1-1 | TRBV18 | TGTGCCAGCTCATCAAAGGGGACGGATAACACTGAAGCTTTCTTT | CASSSKGTDNTEAFF
TRBD2 | NA | TRBJ2-5 | TRBV14 | TGTGCCAGCAGCGGGCCTCCGGGACTAGCGATTACGGAGACCCAGTACTTC | CASSGPPGLAITETQYF
NA | many | TRBJ1-3 | TRBV6-7 | TGTGCCAGCAGTTACGAACATATGCAAGGAAACACCATATATTTT | CASSYEHMQGNTIYF
NA | NA | TRBJ2-6 | TRBV7-9 | TGTGCCAGCAGCTTAATCTCTGGGGCCAACGTCCTGACTTTC | CASSLISGANVLTF
TRBD1 | NA | TRBJ2-7 | TRBV28 | TGTGCCAGCAGGACAGGGTGGTGGGCCTACGAGCAGTACTTC | CASRTGWWAYEQYF
TRBD1 | NA | TRBJ1-1 | TRBV4-1 | TGCGCCAGCAGGGACAGGGGCGTTGTTCAGAACACTGAAGCTTTCTTT | CASRDRGVVQNTEAFF
TRBD2 | many | TRBJ2-5 | TRBV27 | TGTGCCAGCAGTCTTCGATCAGCGGGAGGGCAAAAGACCCAGTACTTC | CASSLRSAGGQKTQYF
TRBD1 | NA | TRBJ2-7 | TRBV5-4 | TGTGCCAGCAGCTTCCGGACAGGGGGTGTCTACGAGCAGTACTTC | CASSFRTGGVYEQYF
NA | NA | TRBJ2-2 | TRBV28 | TGTGCCAGCAGTTCAACGAACACCGGGGAGCTGTTTTTT | CASSSTNTGELFF
TRBD1 | NA | TRBJ1-2 | TRBV6-5 | TGTGCCAGCAGTCCTTCGGGACAGTATGGCTACACCTTC | CASSPSGQYGYTF